This T cell receptor (beta chain) is drawn from a study of blood T cell repertoires in COVID-19. Study-wide background: Donors in the United States, Italy and Spain gave samples during acute or convalescent COVID-19. T cells, B-cell-depleted T cells, or PBMCs supplied cDNA or gDNA.

The table came from immunoSEQ multiplex PCR; TCRdb's copy has only in-frame clones and leaves some out. The sample has about 200,000 clones, more than 70% seen once. Recruits, aged roughly 18 to 95 years, lived in under 25 US areas. Germline CDR1 is MDHEN and CDR2 is SYDVKM. This CDR3 contains 17 residues. The V segment lost 5 bases and the J segment 9 bases; nucleotides outside the gene matches: 16. The V gene is TRBV28, the J gene TRBJ1-6; TRBD1 matches 7 bases. The receptor comes from a middle-aged man with acute COVID-19. Sequenced material: PBMCs or T cells enriched from blood (not recorded which). CDR3 sequence reads: CASSRWGQISFFSPLHF. DNA for the CDR3: TGTGCCAGCAGTCGATGGGGACAGATCTCGTTCTTTTCACCCCTCCACTTT.